These T cell receptor beta chains were read from a single sample in a study of Ad26.COV2.S vaccination and SARS-CoV-2 variants. The protocol was immunoSEQ multiplex PCR, while the TCRdb copy is restricted to in-frame clones and leaves out a portion. This sample has hundreds of thousands of clones, with roughly nine tenths found just once. The starting material was peripheral blood, obtained in a trial of Ad26.COV2.S vaccine versus placebo. These receptors all stem from a person between 18 and 59 years old who received the Ad26.COV2.S COVID-19 vaccine or a placebo. The CDR3 runs from the conserved cysteine through the conserved F or W.

J gene: TRBJ2-2
V gene: TRBV9
CDR3 length: 13
CDR3 protein: CASSVDNTGELFF

J gene: TRBJ1-1
V gene: TRBV10-3
CDR3 length: 16
CDR3 protein: CAISDRAGQGNTEAFF

J gene: TRBJ2-5
V gene: TRBV6-6
CDR3 length: 12
CDR3 protein: CASSYSGETQYF

J gene: TRBJ2-1
V gene: TRBV28
CDR3 length: 16
CDR3 protein: CASSFLGQGADNEQFF

J gene: TRBJ2-7
V gene: TRBV27
CDR3 length: 13
CDR3 protein: CASSFNLRSEQYF

J gene: TRBJ2-7
V gene: TRBV14
CDR3 length: 13
CDR3 protein: CASSRGGVDGQYF

J gene: TRBJ1-6
V gene: TRBV19
CDR3 length: 15
CDR3 protein: CASSINGLNNSPLHF

J gene: TRBJ1-5
V gene: TRBV4-3
CDR3 length: 18
CDR3 protein: CASRRGTGGRIGNQPQHF

J gene: TRBJ2-3
V gene: TRBV7-9
CDR3 length: 14
CDR3 protein: CASSSGRSTDTQYF

J gene: TRBJ1-1
V gene: TRBV5-4
CDR3 length: 13
CDR3 protein: CASNTGVNTEAFF

J gene: TRBJ2-7
V gene: TRBV12-5
CDR3 length: 19
CDR3 protein: CASGFSTSSPRNLSYEQYF

J gene: TRBJ1-6
V gene: TRBV11-2
CDR3 length: 13
CDR3 protein: CASSQSWDSPLHF

J gene: TRBJ1-1
V gene: TRBV5-1
CDR3 length: 14
CDR3 protein: CASSHGQENTEAFF

J gene: TRBJ2-1
V gene: TRBV3-1/TRBV3-2
CDR3 length: 15
CDR3 protein: CASSPRTSGDNEQFF

J gene: TRBJ1-2
V gene: TRBV18
CDR3 length: 15
CDR3 protein: CASSHGSATNYGYTF

J gene: TRBJ2-7
V gene: TRBV29-1
CDR3 length: 13
CDR3 protein: CSVGGGEDYEQYF

J gene: TRBJ2-1
V gene: TRBV11-1
CDR3 length: 15
CDR3 protein: CASSLSTGGANEQFF

J gene: TRBJ2-4
V gene: TRBV11-2
CDR3 length: 14
CDR3 protein: CASSFSLGKNIQYF

J gene: TRBJ2-2
V gene: TRBV19
CDR3 length: 15
CDR3 protein: CASRSWRDDTGELFF

J gene: TRBJ1-5
V gene: TRBV11-2
CDR3 length: 13
CDR3 protein: CASSLGGGQPQHF

J gene: TRBJ2-7
V gene: TRBV27
CDR3 length: 15
CDR3 protein: CASSQNPLGYYEQYF

J gene: TRBJ2-7
V gene: TRBV28
CDR3 length: 14
CDR3 protein: CASRGQGVYYEQYF

J gene: TRBJ1-6
V gene: TRBV7-2
CDR3 length: 15
CDR3 protein: CASSSAGTGNSPLHF

J gene: TRBJ2-5
V gene: TRBV27
CDR3 length: 17
CDR3 protein: CASSAGQLGPGEETQYF

J gene: TRBJ2-6
V gene: TRBV6-2/TRBV6-3
CDR3 length: 17
CDR3 protein: CASSYGGGSSGANVLTF

J gene: TRBJ2-1
V gene: TRBV9
CDR3 length: 16
CDR3 protein: CASSVVSGRGYNEQFF

J gene: TRBJ1-1
V gene: TRBV10-3
CDR3 length: 15
CDR3 protein: CAIRKSDQMNTEAFF

J gene: TRBJ2-1
V gene: TRBV6-2/TRBV6-3
CDR3 length: 16
CDR3 protein: CASSYKSTVGGNEQFF

J gene: TRBJ1-6
V gene: TRBV14
CDR3 length: 14
CDR3 protein: CASSQWGEGSPLHF

J gene: TRBJ1-1
V gene: TRBV9
CDR3 length: 14
CDR3 protein: CASSSRQLYTEAFF

J gene: TRBJ2-4
V gene: TRBV11-3
CDR3 length: 12
CDR3 protein: CASSRTGDIQYF

J gene: TRBJ2-2
V gene: TRBV19
CDR3 length: 15
CDR3 protein: CASSSARGWTGELFF

J gene: TRBJ1-1
V gene: TRBV7-2
CDR3 length: 15
CDR3 protein: CASSLTLGPNTEAFF

J gene: TRBJ2-3
V gene: TRBV2
CDR3 length: 17
CDR3 protein: CASSAETGVYSTDTQYF

J gene: TRBJ1-5
V gene: TRBV19
CDR3 length: 12
CDR3 protein: CASSILGQPQHF

J gene: TRBJ2-2
V gene: TRBV5-4
CDR3 length: 15
CDR3 protein: CASSLAGAGTGELFF

J gene: TRBJ2-5
V gene: TRBV10-3
CDR3 length: 12
CDR3 protein: CATCPGRETQYF

J gene: TRBJ2-6
V gene: TRBV3-1/TRBV3-2
CDR3 length: 17
CDR3 protein: CASSPDSGAGGANVLTF

J gene: TRBJ2-1
V gene: TRBV25-1
CDR3 length: 16
CDR3 protein: CASSERTGERYNEQFF

J gene: TRBJ2-7
V gene: TRBV28
CDR3 length: 18
CDR3 protein: CASRSPGLAGLVGYEQYF

J gene: TRBJ1-1
V gene: TRBV7-2
CDR3 length: 15
CDR3 protein: CASSFDSAGEAEAFF

J gene: TRBJ1-1
V gene: TRBV4-3
CDR3 length: 13
CDR3 protein: CASSPDMNTEAFF

J gene: TRBJ1-5
V gene: TRBV27
CDR3 length: 15
CDR3 protein: CASRPTGYSNQPQHF